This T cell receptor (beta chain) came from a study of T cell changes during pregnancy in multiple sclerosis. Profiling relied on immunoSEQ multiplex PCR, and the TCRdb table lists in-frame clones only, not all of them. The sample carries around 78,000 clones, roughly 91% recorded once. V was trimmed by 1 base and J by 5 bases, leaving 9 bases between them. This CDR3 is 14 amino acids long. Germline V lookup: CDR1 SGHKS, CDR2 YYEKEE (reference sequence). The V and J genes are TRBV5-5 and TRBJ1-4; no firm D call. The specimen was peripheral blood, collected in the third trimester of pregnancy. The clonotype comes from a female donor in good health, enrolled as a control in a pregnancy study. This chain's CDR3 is CASSLRGTNEKLFF. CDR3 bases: TGTGCCAGCAGCTTGCGGGGTACCAATGAAAAACTGTTTTTT.